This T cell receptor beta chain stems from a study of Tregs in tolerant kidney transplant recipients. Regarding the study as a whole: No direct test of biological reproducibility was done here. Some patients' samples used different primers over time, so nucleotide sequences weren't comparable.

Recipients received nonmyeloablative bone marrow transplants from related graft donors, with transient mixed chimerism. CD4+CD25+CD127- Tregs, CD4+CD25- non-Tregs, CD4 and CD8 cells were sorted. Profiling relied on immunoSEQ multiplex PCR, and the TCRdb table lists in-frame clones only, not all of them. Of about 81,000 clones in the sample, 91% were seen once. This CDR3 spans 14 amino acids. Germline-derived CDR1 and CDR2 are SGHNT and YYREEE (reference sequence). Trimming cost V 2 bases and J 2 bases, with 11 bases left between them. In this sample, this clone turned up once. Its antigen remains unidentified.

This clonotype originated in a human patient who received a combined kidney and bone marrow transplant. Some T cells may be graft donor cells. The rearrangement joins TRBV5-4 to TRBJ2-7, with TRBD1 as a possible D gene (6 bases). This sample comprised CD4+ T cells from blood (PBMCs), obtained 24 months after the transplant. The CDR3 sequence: CASSFGQITYEQYF. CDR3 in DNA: TGTGCCAGCAGCTTCGGACAGATAACCTACGAGCAGTACTTC.